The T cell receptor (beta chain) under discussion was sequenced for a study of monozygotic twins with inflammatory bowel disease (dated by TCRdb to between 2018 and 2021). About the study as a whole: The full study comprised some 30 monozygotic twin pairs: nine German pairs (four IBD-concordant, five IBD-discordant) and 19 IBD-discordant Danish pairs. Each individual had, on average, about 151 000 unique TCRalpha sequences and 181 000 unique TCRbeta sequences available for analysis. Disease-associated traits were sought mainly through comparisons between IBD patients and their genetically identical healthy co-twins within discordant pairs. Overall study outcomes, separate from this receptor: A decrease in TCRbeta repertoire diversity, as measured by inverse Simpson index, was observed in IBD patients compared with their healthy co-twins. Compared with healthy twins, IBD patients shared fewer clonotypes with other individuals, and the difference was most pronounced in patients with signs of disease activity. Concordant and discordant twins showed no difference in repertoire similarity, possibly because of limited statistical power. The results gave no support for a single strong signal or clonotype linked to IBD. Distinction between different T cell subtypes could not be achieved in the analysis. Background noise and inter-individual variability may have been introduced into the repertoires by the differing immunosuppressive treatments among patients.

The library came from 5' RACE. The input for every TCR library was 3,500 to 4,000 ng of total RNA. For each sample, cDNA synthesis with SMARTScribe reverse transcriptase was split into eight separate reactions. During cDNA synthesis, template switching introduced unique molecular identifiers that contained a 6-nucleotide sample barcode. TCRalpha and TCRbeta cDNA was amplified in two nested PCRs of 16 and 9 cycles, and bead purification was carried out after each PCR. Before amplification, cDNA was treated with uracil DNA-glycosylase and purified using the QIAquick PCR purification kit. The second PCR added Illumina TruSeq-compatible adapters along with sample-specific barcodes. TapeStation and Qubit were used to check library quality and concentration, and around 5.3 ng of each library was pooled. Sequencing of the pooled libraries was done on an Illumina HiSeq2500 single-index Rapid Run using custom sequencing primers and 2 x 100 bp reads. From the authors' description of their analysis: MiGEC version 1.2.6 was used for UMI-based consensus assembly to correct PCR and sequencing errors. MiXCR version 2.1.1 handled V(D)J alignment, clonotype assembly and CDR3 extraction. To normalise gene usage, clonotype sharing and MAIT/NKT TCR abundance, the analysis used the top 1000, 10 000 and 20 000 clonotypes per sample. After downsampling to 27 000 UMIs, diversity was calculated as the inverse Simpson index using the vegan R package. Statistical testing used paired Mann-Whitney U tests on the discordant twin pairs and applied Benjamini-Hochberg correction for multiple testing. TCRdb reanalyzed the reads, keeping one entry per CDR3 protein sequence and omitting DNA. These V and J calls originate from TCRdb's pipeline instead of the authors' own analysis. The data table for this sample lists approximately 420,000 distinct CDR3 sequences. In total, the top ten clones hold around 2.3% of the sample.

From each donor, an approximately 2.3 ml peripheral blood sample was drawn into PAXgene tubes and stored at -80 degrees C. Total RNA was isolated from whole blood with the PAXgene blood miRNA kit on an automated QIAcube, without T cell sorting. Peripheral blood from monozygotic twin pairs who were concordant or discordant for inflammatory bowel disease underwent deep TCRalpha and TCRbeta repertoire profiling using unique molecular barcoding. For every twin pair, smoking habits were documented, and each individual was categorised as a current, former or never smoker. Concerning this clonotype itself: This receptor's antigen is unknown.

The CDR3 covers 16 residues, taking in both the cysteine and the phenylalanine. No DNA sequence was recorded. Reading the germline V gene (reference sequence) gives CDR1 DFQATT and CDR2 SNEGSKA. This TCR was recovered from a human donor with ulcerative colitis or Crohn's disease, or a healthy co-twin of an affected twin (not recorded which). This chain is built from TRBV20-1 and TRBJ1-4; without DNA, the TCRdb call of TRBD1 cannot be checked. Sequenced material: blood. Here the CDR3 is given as CSARDSGSGKGEKLFF.